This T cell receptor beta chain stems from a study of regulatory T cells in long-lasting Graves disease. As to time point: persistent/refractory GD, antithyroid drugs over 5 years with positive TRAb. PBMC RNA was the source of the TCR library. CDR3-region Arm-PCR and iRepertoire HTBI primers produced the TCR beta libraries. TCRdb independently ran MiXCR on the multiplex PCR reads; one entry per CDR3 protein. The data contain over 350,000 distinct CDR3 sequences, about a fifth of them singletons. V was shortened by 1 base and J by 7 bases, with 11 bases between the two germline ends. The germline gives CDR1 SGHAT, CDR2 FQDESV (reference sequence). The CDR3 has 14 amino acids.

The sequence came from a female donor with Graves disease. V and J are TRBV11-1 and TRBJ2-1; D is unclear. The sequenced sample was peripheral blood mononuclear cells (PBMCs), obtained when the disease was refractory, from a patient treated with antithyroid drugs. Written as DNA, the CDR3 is TGTGCCAGCAGCTTAGGTGCAGGTTTGAATGAGCAGTTCTTC. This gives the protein CASSLGAGLNEQFF.